This T cell receptor beta chain was recorded in a study of T cell responses to AZD1222 COVID-19 vaccine. Study outcomes and limitations: At 160-218 and 743-854, vaccine-associated CD4 TCRs were dominant, and they spanned spike. Among AZD1222 vaccinees, only six were seropositive at baseline.

The CDR3 has 11 amino acids. Trimming removed 6 bases at V and 7 bases at J, with 10 bases between. The V gene's germline CDR1 is MNHEY and CDR2 SVGAGI. Notes on this clone: Its specificity is not known.

Generated by immunoSEQ multiplex PCR, the TCRdb table keeps only in-frame clones and is missing some. The data show tens of thousands of clones, 75% to 90% seen once. The specimen was peripheral blood, collected 28 days after the second AZD1222 dose. The TCR originated in an adult who received the AZD1222 COVID-19 vaccine. The chain couples TRBV6-5 to TRBJ2-7; no clear D. CDR3 sequence reads: CASREMGEQYF. In DNA form, the CDR3 reads TGTGCCAGCAGGGAGATGGGGGAGCAGTACTTC.